Listed below are T cell receptor beta chains from one sample, sequenced in a study of blood T cell repertoires in COVID-19. Clones were sequenced by immunoSEQ multiplex PCR, and TCRdb holds only the in-frame ones, with some missing. The repertoire has over 200,000 clones, nearly 90% of them found once; the top ten carry less than 15%. What was sequenced was PBMCs or T cells enriched from blood (not recorded which). The receptors were sampled from a young man who had been exposed to COVID-19. Each CDR3 is given with its conserved first and last residue. D genes are given only for firm matches. Expanded clones are given a class, and other clones once, few, many or no size at all.

clone size: NA
J gene: TRBJ1-2
V gene: TRBV19
D gene: TRBD1
CDR3 protein: CASIGDRPYGYTF
CDR3 DNA: TGTGCCAGTATTGGGGACAGGCCCTATGGCTACACCTTC

clone size: NA
J gene: TRBJ1-1
V gene: TRBV12-3/TRBV12-4
D gene: NA
CDR3 protein: CASRWDNRAFF
CDR3 DNA: TGTGCCAGCCGATGGGACAATAGAGCTTTCTTT

clone size: NA
J gene: TRBJ2-1
V gene: TRBV5-1
D gene: TRBD2
CDR3 protein: CASSLDGSSGGVNEQFF
CDR3 DNA: TGCGCCAGCAGCTTGGACGGATCTAGCGGGGGGGTTAATGAGCAGTTCTTC

clone size: NA
J gene: TRBJ1-1
V gene: TRBV21-1
D gene: NA
CDR3 protein: CASRKDRDTEAFF
CDR3 DNA: TGTGCCAGCAGAAAAGACAGGGACACTGAAGCTTTCTTT

clone size: NA
J gene: TRBJ1-5
V gene: TRBV7-2
D gene: NA
CDR3 protein: CASSPDAGGDVGPQHF
CDR3 DNA: TGTGCCAGCAGCCCCGACGCAGGCGGGGACGTAGGGCCCCAGCATTTT

clone size: once
J gene: TRBJ2-2
V gene: TRBV19
D gene: NA
CDR3 protein: CASSPLGRKGTGELFF
CDR3 DNA: TGTGCCAGTAGTCCCCTCGGGCGGAAGGGGACCGGGGAGCTGTTTTTT

clone size: NA
J gene: TRBJ2-1
V gene: TRBV7-3
D gene: NA
CDR3 protein: CASSSTRVHVNEQFF
CDR3 DNA: TGTGCCAGCAGCTCAACCAGGGTGCATGTGAATGAGCAGTTCTTC

clone size: once
J gene: TRBJ1-1
V gene: TRBV5-6
D gene: TRBD1
CDR3 protein: CASSPGQGRETFF
CDR3 DNA: TGTGCCAGCAGCCCCGGACAGGGGCGAGAGACTTTCTTT

clone size: NA
J gene: TRBJ2-1
V gene: TRBV5-5
D gene: TRBD2
CDR3 protein: CASSLAGLGLIEQFF
CDR3 DNA: TGTGCCAGCAGCTTGGCGGGACTAGGACTAATTGAGCAGTTCTTC

clone size: NA
J gene: TRBJ1-5
V gene: TRBV7-2
D gene: NA
CDR3 protein: CASSFLYQPQHF
CDR3 DNA: TGTGCCAGCAGCTTTCTGTATCAGCCCCAGCATTTT

clone size: few
J gene: TRBJ1-2
V gene: TRBV5-1
D gene: TRBD1
CDR3 protein: CASRETGGYGYTF
CDR3 DNA: TGCGCCAGCAGAGAGACAGGGGGCTATGGCTACACCTTC

clone size: NA
J gene: TRBJ1-6
V gene: TRBV19
D gene: NA
CDR3 protein: CASIPNPGGLAPLHF
CDR3 DNA: TGTGCCAGTATCCCAAACCCCGGGGGTTTGGCACCCCTCCACTTT

clone size: NA
J gene: TRBJ2-7
V gene: TRBV3-1/TRBV3-2
D gene: TRBD2
CDR3 protein: CASSQRVSGGEDF
CDR3 DNA: TGTGCCAGCAGCCAACGTGTTAGCGGGGGGGAGGACTTC

clone size: NA
J gene: TRBJ2-3
V gene: TRBV30
D gene: TRBD2
CDR3 protein: CAWATSGGTDTQYF
CDR3 DNA: TGTGCCTGGGCGACTAGCGGGGGGACAGATACGCAGTATTTT

clone size: NA
J gene: TRBJ2-3
V gene: TRBV7-9
D gene: NA
CDR3 protein: CASSTLLLGKSTDTQYF
CDR3 DNA: TGTGCCAGCAGCACACTACTTCTTGGTAAAAGCACAGATACGCAGTATTTT

clone size: NA
J gene: TRBJ1-4
V gene: TRBV4-3
D gene: TRBD1
CDR3 protein: CASSQEGVLMGQGNEKLFF
CDR3 DNA: TGCGCCAGCAGCCAAGAGGGGGTCTTGATGGGACAGGGGAATGAAAAACTGTTTTTT

clone size: NA
J gene: TRBJ2-2
V gene: TRBV13
D gene: NA
CDR3 protein: CASSLGGPTGELFF
CDR3 DNA: TGTGCCAGCAGCTTAGGGGGGCCCACCGGGGAGCTGTTTTTT

clone size: NA
J gene: TRBJ2-7
V gene: TRBV18
D gene: TRBD2
CDR3 protein: CASSPSGATYEQYF
CDR3 DNA: TGTGCCAGCTCTCCCAGCGGGGCAACCTACGAGCAGTACTTC

clone size: once
J gene: TRBJ1-4
V gene: TRBV6-5
D gene: TRBD1
CDR3 protein: CASRTGAGNEKLFF
CDR3 DNA: TGTGCCAGCAGGACAGGGGCAGGGAATGAAAAACTGTTTTTT

clone size: NA
J gene: TRBJ2-2
V gene: TRBV6-4
D gene: NA
CDR3 protein: CASSEGGDTGELFF
CDR3 DNA: TGTGCCAGCTCCGAGGGGGGGGACACCGGGGAGCTGTTTTTT

clone size: NA
J gene: TRBJ2-1
V gene: TRBV7-3
D gene: TRBD2
CDR3 protein: CASSLSPFTSGVNNEQFF
CDR3 DNA: TGTGCCAGCAGCTTAAGTCCCTTCACTAGCGGGGTAAACAATGAGCAGTTCTTC

clone size: once
J gene: TRBJ2-2
V gene: TRBV5-4
D gene: TRBD1
CDR3 protein: CASSEGQGALTGELFF
CDR3 DNA: TGTGCCAGCAGCGAGGGACAGGGCGCTCTCACCGGGGAGCTGTTTTTT

clone size: NA
J gene: TRBJ1-1
V gene: TRBV6-5
D gene: NA
CDR3 protein: CASLRNGVEAFF
CDR3 DNA: TGTGCCAGCCTACGGAACGGGGTTGAAGCTTTCTTT

clone size: NA
J gene: TRBJ2-7
V gene: TRBV6-4
D gene: TRBD1
CDR3 protein: CASSDVPRQGISEQYF
CDR3 DNA: TGTGCCAGCAGTGATGTCCCGCGACAGGGAATCAGCGAGCAGTACTTC

clone size: few
J gene: TRBJ1-2
V gene: TRBV5-1
D gene: TRBD1
CDR3 protein: CASRGGQGVFGYTF
CDR3 DNA: TGCGCCAGCAGGGGGGGACAGGGAGTTTTTGGCTACACCTTC

clone size: NA
J gene: TRBJ2-2
V gene: TRBV11-3
D gene: NA
CDR3 protein: CASSFTDGGELFF
CDR3 DNA: TGTGCCAGCAGCTTTACAGACGGCGGGGAGCTGTTTTTT

clone size: once
J gene: TRBJ2-5
V gene: TRBV7-9
D gene: NA
CDR3 protein: CASSDLGTPKETQYF
CDR3 DNA: TGTGCCAGCAGCGACCTCGGGACACCTAAAGAGACCCAGTACTTC

clone size: NA
J gene: TRBJ2-3
V gene: TRBV5-1
D gene: TRBD2
CDR3 protein: CASSLGSGGDTQYF
CDR3 DNA: TGCGCCAGCAGCTTGGGATCCGGGGGGGATACGCAGTATTTT

clone size: NA
J gene: TRBJ2-7
V gene: TRBV6-5
D gene: TRBD1
CDR3 protein: CASRTQGASYEQYF
CDR3 DNA: TGTGCCAGCAGAACCCAGGGGGCCAGCTACGAGCAGTACTTC

clone size: NA
J gene: TRBJ2-7
V gene: TRBV14
D gene: TRBD1
CDR3 protein: CASSPKRGQGGSYEQYF
CDR3 DNA: TGTGCCAGCAGCCCTAAACGCGGACAGGGTGGCTCCTACGAGCAGTACTTC

clone size: few
J gene: TRBJ1-2
V gene: TRBV4-1
D gene: NA
CDR3 protein: CASSQDSYGYTF
CDR3 DNA: TGCGCCAGCAGCCAAGACAGCTATGGCTACACCTTC

clone size: once
J gene: TRBJ2-3
V gene: TRBV7-6
D gene: NA
CDR3 protein: CASSLGRQKTDTQYF
CDR3 DNA: TGTGCCAGCAGCTTAGGCCGCCAGAAAACAGATACGCAGTATTTT

clone size: NA
J gene: TRBJ2-7
V gene: TRBV28
D gene: NA
CDR3 protein: CASRTLSYEQYF
CDR3 DNA: TGTGCCAGCAGGACTCTCTCCTACGAGCAGTACTTC

clone size: NA
J gene: TRBJ2-7
V gene: TRBV4-1
D gene: NA
CDR3 protein: CASSQETSWGGATYEQYF
CDR3 DNA: TGCGCCAGCAGCCAAGAGACCAGTTGGGGGGGGGCGACCTACGAGCAGTACTTC

clone size: NA
J gene: TRBJ2-5
V gene: TRBV9
D gene: NA
CDR3 protein: CASSVGVGSNKETQYF
CDR3 DNA: TGTGCCAGCAGCGTAGGTGTAGGGAGTAATAAAGAGACCCAGTACTTC

clone size: few
J gene: TRBJ1-1
V gene: TRBV3-1/TRBV3-2
D gene: TRBD1
CDR3 protein: CASSRGTGNTEAFF
CDR3 DNA: TGTGCCAGCAGTCGGGGGACAGGAAACACTGAAGCTTTCTTT

clone size: NA
J gene: TRBJ1-1
V gene: TRBV7-9
D gene: NA
CDR3 protein: CASSLDSPSDEAFF
CDR3 DNA: TGTGCCAGCAGCTTAGATTCCCCCAGCGATGAAGCTTTCTTT

clone size: NA
J gene: TRBJ1-6
V gene: TRBV6-1
D gene: NA
CDR3 protein: CASSDRSDNSPLHF
CDR3 DNA: TGTGCCAGCAGTGACAGGTCCGATAATTCACCCCTCCACTTT

clone size: NA
J gene: TRBJ2-6
V gene: TRBV7-9
D gene: NA
CDR3 protein: CASSPPGTGANVLTF
CDR3 DNA: TGTGCCAGCAGCCCCCCAGGGACTGGGGCCAACGTCCTGACTTTC

clone size: NA
J gene: TRBJ1-1
V gene: TRBV11-2
D gene: TRBD1
CDR3 protein: CASSQTGDTEAFF
CDR3 DNA: TGTGCCAGCAGCCAAACAGGGGACACTGAAGCTTTCTTT

clone size: NA
J gene: TRBJ2-7
V gene: TRBV6-5
D gene: NA
CDR3 protein: CASSPGLGGQYF
CDR3 DNA: TGTGCCAGCAGCCCAGGCCTAGGGGGGCAGTACTTC